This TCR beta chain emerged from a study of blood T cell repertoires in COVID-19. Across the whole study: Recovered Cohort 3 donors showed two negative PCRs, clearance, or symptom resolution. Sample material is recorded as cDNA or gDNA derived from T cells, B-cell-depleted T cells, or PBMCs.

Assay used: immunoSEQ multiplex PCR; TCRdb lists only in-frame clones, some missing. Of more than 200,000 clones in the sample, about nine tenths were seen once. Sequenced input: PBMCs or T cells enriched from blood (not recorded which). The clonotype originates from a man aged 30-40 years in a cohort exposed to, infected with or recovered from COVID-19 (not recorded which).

The CDR3 sequence is CASSLMVSYGYTF. CDR3 sequence (DNA): TGTGCCAGCAGTTTAATGGTCAGCTATGGCTACACCTTC. The J gene is TRBJ1-2, the V gene TRBV28; D unclear. The germline V gene has CDR1 MDHEN and CDR2 SYDVKM. CDR3 size: 13 residues. V lost 2 bases, J lost 4 bases, and 8 bases lay in between.